This T cell receptor (beta chain) was sequenced in a study of blood T cell repertoires in COVID-19. The overall study: The United States, Italy and Spain provided the acute and convalescent COVID-19 samples.

TCRdb's table, derived via immunoSEQ multiplex PCR, lists solely in-frame clones and lacks some. This sample yields under 200,000 clones, of which around 87% are seen a single time; about 0.6% belongs to the top ten. Specimen: peripheral blood. The sequence was obtained from a man aged 60 to 69 with COVID-19, enrolled during active disease.

Here the CDR3 reads CATSDTNSYEQYF. The CDR3 DNA is TGTGCCACCAGTGATACAAACTCCTACGAGCAGTACTTC. The chain recombines TRBV24-1 with TRBJ2-7; unclear D gene. V was shortened by 3 bases and J by 0 bases, with 5 bases between the two germline ends. Looked up from germline, CDR1 is KGHDR and CDR2 is SFDVKD. The CDR3 loop spans 13 amino acids.